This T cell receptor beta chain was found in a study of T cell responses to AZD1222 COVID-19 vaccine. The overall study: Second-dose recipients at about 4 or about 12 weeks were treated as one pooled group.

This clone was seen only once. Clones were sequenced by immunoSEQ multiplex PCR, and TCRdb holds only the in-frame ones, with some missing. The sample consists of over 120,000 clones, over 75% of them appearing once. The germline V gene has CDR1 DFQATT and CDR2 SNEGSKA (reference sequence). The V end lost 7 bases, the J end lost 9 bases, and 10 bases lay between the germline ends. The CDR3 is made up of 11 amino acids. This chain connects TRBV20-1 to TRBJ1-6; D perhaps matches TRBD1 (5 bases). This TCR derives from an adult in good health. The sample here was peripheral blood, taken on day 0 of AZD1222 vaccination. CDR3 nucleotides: TGCAGTGTTCCGGGGGGTTCACCCCTCCACTTT. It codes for CSVPGGSPLHF.